The sequence of this T cell receptor beta chain was determined in a study of Graves' ophthalmopathy and Graves' hyperthyroidism. This clonotype has ten or more counts. CDR1 and CDR2 (germline): SGHTA, FQGNSA. The V gene lost 2 bases and the J gene lost 4 bases, with 11 bases spanning the gap. The CDR3 has 14 residues. Researchers classed hyperthyroidism as stable given no ophthalmopathy within 18 months of follow-up. The diagnostic workup employed clinical symptoms, serum thyroxine, TRAb, thyroid ultrasound and orbital computed tomography. It was from about 9.1 ml of fresh peripheral blood that the PBMCs came. As the template, RNA transcripts were used to amplify TCR beta CDR3 regions. First-round RT-PCR used HTBI primers; second-round multiplex PCR followed. Using its own MiXCR run on the multiplex PCR reads, TCRdb lists one record per CDR3 protein. The data hold approximately 410,000 distinct CDR3 sequences, with just over 15% observed a single time.

Sequenced input: peripheral blood. The sequence was collected from a woman under 30 with stable Graves' hyperthyroidism. The V call is TRBV7-2, the J call TRBJ1-2; D ambiguous. The CDR3 DNA follows: TGTGCCAGCAGCTTACCGGGCGCGAGCTATGGCTACACCTTC. Translated, it gives CASSLPGASYGYTF.